In its sample, the clone carrying this T cell receptor beta chain was seen once. Its specificity is unknown. Germline CDR1 and CDR2: SGHNT and YYREEE (reference sequence). The CDR3 length is 13 residues. V was clipped by 5 bases and J by 3 bases, with 12 bases between them. This record belongs to a study of OX40 agonist ivuxolimab in advanced cancers. Notes on the study in general: Some nonresponders likewise displayed low normalized T-cell clonal expansion.

The protocol was immunoSEQ multiplex PCR, while the TCRdb copy is restricted to in-frame clones and leaves out a portion. The sample contains 50,000 to 65,000 clones, nearly 95% of which appear only once. Sequenced material: CD4+ or CD8+ T cells sorted from blood, taken in a trial of the OX40 agonist ivuxolimab. The chain is built from TRBV5-4 and TRBJ2-7; D is perhaps TRBD1 (7 bases). This TCR came from an adult with an advanced solid tumor such as melanoma, head and neck, liver or kidney cancer. CDR3 region: CASSTGDFYEQYF. For the CDR3, the DNA is TGTGCCAGCAGTACAGGGGACTTCTACGAGCAGTACTTC. The whole variable domain, remainder taken from reference TRBV5-4 and TRBJ2-7, is ETGVTQSPTHLIKTRGQQVTLRCSSQSGHNTVSWYQQALGQGPQFIFQYYREEENGRGNFPPRFSGLQFPNYSSELNVNALELDDSALYLCASSTGDFYEQYFGPGTRLTVT.